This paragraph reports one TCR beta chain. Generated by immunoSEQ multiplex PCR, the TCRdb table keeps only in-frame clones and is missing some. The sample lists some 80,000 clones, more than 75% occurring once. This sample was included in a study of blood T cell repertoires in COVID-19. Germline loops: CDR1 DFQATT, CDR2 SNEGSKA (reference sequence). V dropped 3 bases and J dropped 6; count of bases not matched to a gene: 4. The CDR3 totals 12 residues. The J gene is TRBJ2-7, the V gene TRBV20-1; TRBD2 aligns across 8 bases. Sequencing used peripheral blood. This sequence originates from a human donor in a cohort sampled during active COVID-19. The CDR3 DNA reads TGCAGTGCTAGTTGGCTAGCGGGCGAGCAGTACTTC. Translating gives CSASWLAGEQYF.